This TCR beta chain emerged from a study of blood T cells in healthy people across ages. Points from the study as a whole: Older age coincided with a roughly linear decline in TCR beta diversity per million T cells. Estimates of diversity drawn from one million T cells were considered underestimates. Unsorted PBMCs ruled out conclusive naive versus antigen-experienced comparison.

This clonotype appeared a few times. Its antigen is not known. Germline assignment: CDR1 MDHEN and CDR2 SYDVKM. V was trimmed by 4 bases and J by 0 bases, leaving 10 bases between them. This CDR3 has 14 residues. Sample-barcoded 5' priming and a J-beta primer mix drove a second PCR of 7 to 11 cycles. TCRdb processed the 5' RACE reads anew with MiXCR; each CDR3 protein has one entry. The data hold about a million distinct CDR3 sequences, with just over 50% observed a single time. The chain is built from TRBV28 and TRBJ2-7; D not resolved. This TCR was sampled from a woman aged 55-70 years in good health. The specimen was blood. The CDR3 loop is CASSSPSYSYEQYF. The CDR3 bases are TGTGCCAGCAGTTCCCCGTCATACTCCTACGAGCAGTACTTC.